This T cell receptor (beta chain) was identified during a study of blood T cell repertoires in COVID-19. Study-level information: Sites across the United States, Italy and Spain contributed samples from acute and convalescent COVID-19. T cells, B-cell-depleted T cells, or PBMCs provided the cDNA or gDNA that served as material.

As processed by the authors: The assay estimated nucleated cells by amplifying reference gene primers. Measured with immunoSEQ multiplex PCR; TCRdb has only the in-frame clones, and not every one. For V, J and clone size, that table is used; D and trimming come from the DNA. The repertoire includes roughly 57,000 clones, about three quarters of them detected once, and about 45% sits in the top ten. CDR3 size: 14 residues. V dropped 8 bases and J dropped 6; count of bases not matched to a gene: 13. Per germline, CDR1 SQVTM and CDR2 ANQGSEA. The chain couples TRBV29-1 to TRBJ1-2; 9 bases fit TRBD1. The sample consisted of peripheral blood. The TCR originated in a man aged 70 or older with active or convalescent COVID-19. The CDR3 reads CSSEKSRDRDGYTF. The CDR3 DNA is TGCAGCTCCGAAAAAAGCCGGGACAGGGATGGCTACACCTTC.